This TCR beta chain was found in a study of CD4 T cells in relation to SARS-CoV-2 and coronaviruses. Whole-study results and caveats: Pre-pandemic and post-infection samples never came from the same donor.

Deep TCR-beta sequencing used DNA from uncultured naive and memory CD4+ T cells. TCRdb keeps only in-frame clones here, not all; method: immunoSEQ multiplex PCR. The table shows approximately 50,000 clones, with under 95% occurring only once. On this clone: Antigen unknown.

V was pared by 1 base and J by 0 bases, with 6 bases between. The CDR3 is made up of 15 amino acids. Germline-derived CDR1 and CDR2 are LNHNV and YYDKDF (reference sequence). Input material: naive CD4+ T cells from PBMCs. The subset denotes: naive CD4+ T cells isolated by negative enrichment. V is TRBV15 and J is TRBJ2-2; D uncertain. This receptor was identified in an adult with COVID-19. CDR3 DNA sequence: TGTGCCACCAGCAGAGCCCTAGCGAACACCGGGGAGCTGTTTTTT. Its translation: CATSRALANTGELFF.